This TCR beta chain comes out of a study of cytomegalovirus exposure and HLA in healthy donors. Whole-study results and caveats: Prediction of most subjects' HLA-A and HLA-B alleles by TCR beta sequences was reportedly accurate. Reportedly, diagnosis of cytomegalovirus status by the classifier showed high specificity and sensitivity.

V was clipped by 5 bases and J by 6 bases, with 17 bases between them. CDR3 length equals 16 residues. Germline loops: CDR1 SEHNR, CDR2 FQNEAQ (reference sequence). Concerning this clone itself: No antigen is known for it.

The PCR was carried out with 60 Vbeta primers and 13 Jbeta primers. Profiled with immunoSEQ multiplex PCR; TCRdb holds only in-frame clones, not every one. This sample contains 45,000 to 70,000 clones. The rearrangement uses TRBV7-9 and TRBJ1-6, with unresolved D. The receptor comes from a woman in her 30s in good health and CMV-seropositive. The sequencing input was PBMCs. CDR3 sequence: CASSPSGLGGNSPLHF. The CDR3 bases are TGTGCCAGCAGCCCGAGCGGGTTAGGAGGTAATTCACCCCTCCACTTT.